This TCR beta chain was sequenced during a study of shared T cell receptors in the human thymus. This clone is a singleton in its sample. This table comes from immunoSEQ multiplex PCR, and its TCRdb copy is limited to in-frame clones, with some not included. The sample comprises 640,000 or so clones, approximately 89% of which are singletons, and roughly 0.0089% rests with the top ten. The sample was also linked to a second study, of human thymus T cells. As reported in that work: Infants, healthy and Finnish, who were having corrective surgery for congenital heart defects served as donors. Resections that were taken during corrective heart surgery supplied the thymus tissue. Related research examined unrelated individuals and reported that their thymic repertoires overlapped highly.

The origin of this receptor is a boy in the first two years of life with a congenital heart defect. Sequencing was done on a sample of thymocytes.

CDR3 region: CASSLPSYRGWDEKLFF. The CDR3 DNA reads as TGTGCCAGCAGTTTACCCTCCTACAGGGGATGGGATGAAAAACTGTTTTTT. The chain joins TRBV28 to TRBJ1-4; 7 positions agree with TRBD1. The J segment lost 6 bases and the V segment lost 2 bases, leaving 12 bases of the junction unmatched. From germline, CDR1 is MDHEN and CDR2 SYDVKM. The CDR3 length is 17 residues.